The present TCR beta chain was sequenced within a study of beta chain features in type 1 diabetes. There are a few counts of this clone. Its antigen is still unknown. Reverse transcription of all isolated RNA meant that expressed TCRB transcripts were sequenced. Assay: immunoSEQ multiplex PCR; the TCRdb copy retains only in-frame clones and omits some. The sample lists about 620,000 clones, about 16% occurring once. Deletions cut 8 bases from V and 0 bases from J, with 16 bases between. Germline-derived CDR1 and CDR2 are LNHDA and SQIVND (reference sequence). The CDR3 sequence is 15 residues long. Overall study findings and caveats: TCRB CDR3 length was moderately but significantly reduced in all four CD4+ subsets of Type 1 diabetes patients. More deletions and fewer insertions at VDJ junctions were found in patients with type 1 diabetes.

V gene TRBV19 combines with J gene TRBJ1-2; D is unclear. The receptor comes from a man younger than 35 in good health. The specimen was naive CD4+ T cells from blood. The CDR3 loop reads CASAIGRTTNYGYTF. The CDR3 DNA is TGTGCCAGTGCTATAGGACGGACGACTAACTATGGCTACACCTTC.